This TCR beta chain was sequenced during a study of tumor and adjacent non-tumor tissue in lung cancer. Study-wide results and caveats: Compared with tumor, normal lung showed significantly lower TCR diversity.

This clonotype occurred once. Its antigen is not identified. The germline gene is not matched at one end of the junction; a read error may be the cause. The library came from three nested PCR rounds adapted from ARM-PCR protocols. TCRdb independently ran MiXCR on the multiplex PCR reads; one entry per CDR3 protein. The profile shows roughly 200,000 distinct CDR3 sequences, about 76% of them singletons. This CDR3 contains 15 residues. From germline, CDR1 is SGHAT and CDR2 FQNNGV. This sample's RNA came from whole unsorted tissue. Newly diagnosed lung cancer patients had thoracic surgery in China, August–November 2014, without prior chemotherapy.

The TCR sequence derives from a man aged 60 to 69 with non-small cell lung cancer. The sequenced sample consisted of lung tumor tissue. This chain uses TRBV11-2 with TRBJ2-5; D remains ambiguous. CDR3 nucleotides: TGTGCCCGCAGCAAACTCGGTGCCTTGTGGGATACCCAGTACTTC. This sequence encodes CARSKLGALWDTQYF.